This T cell receptor (beta chain) was recovered during a study of blood T cells in healthy people across ages. The use of a sample-barcoded 5' primer and a J-beta primer mix characterized a second PCR of 7 to 11 cycles. TCRdb analysed the 5' RACE reads with MiXCR anew, one entry per CDR3 protein. The sample records fewer than 800,000 distinct CDR3 sequences, approximately 50% being singletons. The CDR3 contains 14 residues. CDR1 and CDR2 (germline): ENHRY, SYGVKD. Trimming took 4 bases from V and 0 from J, leaving 8 bases between them. The TCR was taken from a woman in her sixties in good health. The chain recombines TRBV10-3 with TRBJ2-3; D unresolved. The sample was blood. CDR3 nucleotides: TGTGCCATCAGTGCCGGGTTGAGCACAGATACGCAGTATTTT. It codes for CAISAGLSTDTQYF.